The 6 T cell receptor beta chains reported below all come from one sample, sequenced in a study of metastatic and nonmetastatic thyroid tumors. Nobody among the patients had been given any treatment before thyroid surgery. TCRdb re-clonotyped the PCR reads through MiXCR. The sample gives 4,500 to 6,500 clones, around 19% of which show up once; about 6.2% is in the top ten. Sequencing input: adjacent normal tissue. Receptors were obtained from a female donor with papillary thyroid cancer or a benign thyroid nodule (not recorded which). Some clones in this sample may be carry-over from other donors' samples.

This clone occurred many times. This may arise from a read error, as a much more abundant clone is one base away. The rearrangement uses TRBV3-1 and TRBJ2-1; D remains unclear. CDR3 length: 11 residues. Germline V lookup: CDR1 LGHDT, CDR2 YNNKEL (reference sequence). Trimming stripped 11 bases from V and 5 bases from J, with 10 bases between. CDR3 in DNA: TGTGCCGGCACCACAAACAATGAGCAGTTCTTC. Protein: CAGTTNNEQFF.

By its share, this clone is medium-sized. The chain carries TRBV2 and TRBJ2-7, with 16 bases identical to TRBD2. The trim removed 7 bases at V and 7 bases at J, leaving 10 bases unmatched. Looked up from germline, CDR1 is SNHLY and CDR2 is FYNNEI. The CDR3 spans 16 residues. The CDR3 DNA reads as TGTGCCAGCAATGCGGGACTAGCGGGAGGGCGAAGGGAGCAGTACTTC. It codes for CASNAGLAGGRREQYF.

By sample fraction, this clone is medium-sized. The CDR3 region has the DNA TGTGCCAGCAGTTCAGGGGGTGATGTTGAAAAACTGTTTTTT. This sequence encodes CASSSGGDVEKLFF. The rearrangement joins TRBV28 to TRBJ1-4, with 7 bases identical to TRBD1. The V and J ends lost 4 bases and 7 bases, in that order; junction bases with no gene match: 6. This CDR3 comprises 14 residues. CDR1 MDHEN and CDR2 SYDVKM come from the germline V gene.

In its sample, this clone ranks as medium-sized. J is TRBJ1-1 and V is TRBV4-1; possibly TRBD1 for D (6 bases). The germline CDR1 and CDR2 sequences are MGHRA and YSYEKL. The CDR3 loop spans 14 amino acids. V was shortened by 2 bases and J by 3 bases, with 10 bases between the two germline ends. The CDR3 protein is CASSQTDRYTEAFF. The CDR3, as DNA: TGCGCCAGCAGCCAAACCGACAGGTACACTGAAGCTTTCTTT.

This clone was observed a few times. Distinct nucleotide sequences in the sample also encode this CDR3. The genes are TRBV2 and TRBJ2-1; 8 positions agree with TRBD2. Trimming took 2 bases from V and 4 from J; bases not matched to a gene: 4. The CDR3 has 15 amino acids. The germline gives CDR1 SNHLY, CDR2 FYNNEI. The CDR3 bases are TGTGCCAGCAGTGAACTAGCGGGCTCTTACAATGAGCAGTTCTTC. As protein: CASSELAGSYNEQFF.

This clone was recorded many times. The chain uses TRBV5-8 and TRBJ1-1, with 8 bases that match TRBD1. The V segment lost 2 bases and the J segment 0 bases; nucleotides outside the gene matches: 3. The germline V gene has CDR1 SGHTS and CDR2 YDEGEE. This CDR3 region has 15 residues. CDR3 nucleotides: TGTGCCAGCAGCTTCCCGGGACAGGTGAACACTGAAGCTTTCTTT. Translation gives CASSFPGQVNTEAFF.